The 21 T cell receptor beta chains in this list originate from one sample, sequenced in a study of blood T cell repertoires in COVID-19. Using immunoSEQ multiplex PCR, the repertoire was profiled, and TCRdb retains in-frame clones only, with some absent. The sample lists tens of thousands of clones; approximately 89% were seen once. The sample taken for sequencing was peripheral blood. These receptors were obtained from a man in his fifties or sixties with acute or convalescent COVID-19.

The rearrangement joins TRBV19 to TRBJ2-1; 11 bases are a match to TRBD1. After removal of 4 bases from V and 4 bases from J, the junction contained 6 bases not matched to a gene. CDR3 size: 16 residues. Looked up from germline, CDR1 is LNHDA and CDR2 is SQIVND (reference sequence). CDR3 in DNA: TGTGCCAGTAGTAAAGGGACAGGGGGGGTTTACAATGAGCAGTTCTTC. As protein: CASSKGTGGVYNEQFF.

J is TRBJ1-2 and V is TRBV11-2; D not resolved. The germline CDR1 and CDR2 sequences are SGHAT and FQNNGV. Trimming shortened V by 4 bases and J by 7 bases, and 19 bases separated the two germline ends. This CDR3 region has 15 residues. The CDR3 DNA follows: TGTGCCAGCAGCTCAGAGCCGGGTCCGCCGTTTGGCTACACCTTC. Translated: CASSSEPGPPFGYTF.

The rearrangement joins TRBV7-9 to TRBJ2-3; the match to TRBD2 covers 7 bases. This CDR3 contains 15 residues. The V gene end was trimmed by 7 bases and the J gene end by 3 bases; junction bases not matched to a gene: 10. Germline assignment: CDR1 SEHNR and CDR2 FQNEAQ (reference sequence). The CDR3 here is CASKERLAETDTQYF. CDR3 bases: TGTGCCAGCAAGGAGAGGCTAGCGGAGACAGATACGCAGTATTTT.

CDR3 protein: CAWRGQLTGGPTYGYTF. The DNA for the CDR3 is TGTGCCTGGCGAGGGCAACTGACAGGGGGCCCCACCTATGGCTACACCTTC. The chain recombines TRBV30 with TRBJ1-2, with 10 bases aligning to TRBD1. CDR3 size: 17 residues. Looked up from germline, CDR1 is GTSNPN and CDR2 is SVGIG (reference sequence). The ends lost 5 bases at V and 4 bases at J; junction bases unmatched: 16.

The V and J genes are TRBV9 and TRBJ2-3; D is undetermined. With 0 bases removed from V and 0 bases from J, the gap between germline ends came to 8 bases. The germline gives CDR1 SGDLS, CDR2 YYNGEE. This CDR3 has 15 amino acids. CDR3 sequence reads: CASSVVGSSTDTQYF. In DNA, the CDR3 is TGTGCCAGCAGCGTAGTTGGCTCTAGCACAGATACGCAGTATTTT.

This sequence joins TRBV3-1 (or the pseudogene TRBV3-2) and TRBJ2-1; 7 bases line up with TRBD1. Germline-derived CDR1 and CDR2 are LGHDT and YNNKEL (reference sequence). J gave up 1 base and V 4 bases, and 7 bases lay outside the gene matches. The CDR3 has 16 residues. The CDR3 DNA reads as TGTGCCAGCAGCCCCCGAGGGGGCGGTTCCTACAATGAGCAGTTCTTC. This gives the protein CASSPRGGGSYNEQFF.

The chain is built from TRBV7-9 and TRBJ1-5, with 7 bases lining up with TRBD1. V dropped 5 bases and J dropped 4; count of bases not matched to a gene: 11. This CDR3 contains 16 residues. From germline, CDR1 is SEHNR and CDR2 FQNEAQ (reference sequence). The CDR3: CASSPLGGPLNQPQHF. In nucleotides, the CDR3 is TGTGCCAGCAGCCCCCTAGGGGGCCCATTAAATCAGCCCCAGCATTTT.

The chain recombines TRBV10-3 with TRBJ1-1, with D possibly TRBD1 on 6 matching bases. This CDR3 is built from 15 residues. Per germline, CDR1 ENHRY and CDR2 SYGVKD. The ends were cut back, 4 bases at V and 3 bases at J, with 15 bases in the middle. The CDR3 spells CAISGMGGADTEAFF. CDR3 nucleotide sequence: TGTGCCATCAGTGGGATGGGGGGGGCGGACACTGAAGCTTTCTTT.

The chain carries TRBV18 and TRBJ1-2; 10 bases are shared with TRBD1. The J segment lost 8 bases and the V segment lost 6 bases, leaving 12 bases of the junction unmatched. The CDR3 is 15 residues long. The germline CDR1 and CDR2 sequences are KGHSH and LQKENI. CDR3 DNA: TGTGCCAGCTCTTATGGACAGGGGGGAGCAGAAGGCTACACCTTC. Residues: CASSYGQGGAEGYTF.

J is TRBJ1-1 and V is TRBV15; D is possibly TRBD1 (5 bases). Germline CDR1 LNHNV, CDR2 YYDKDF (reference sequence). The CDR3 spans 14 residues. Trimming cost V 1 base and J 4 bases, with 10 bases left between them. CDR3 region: CATSRGGRSTEAFF. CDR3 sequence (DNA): TGTGCCACCAGCAGAGGGGGGAGGTCCACTGAAGCTTTCTTT.

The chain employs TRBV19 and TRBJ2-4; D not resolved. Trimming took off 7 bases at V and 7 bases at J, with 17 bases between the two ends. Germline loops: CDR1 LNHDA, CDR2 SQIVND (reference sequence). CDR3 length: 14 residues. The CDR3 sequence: CASTAPPPLNIQYF. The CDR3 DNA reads TGTGCCAGTACTGCGCCTCCCCCGCTGAACATTCAGTACTTC. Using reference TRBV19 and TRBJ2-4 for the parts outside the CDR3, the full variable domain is DGGITQSPKYLFRKEGQNVTLSCEQNLNHDAMYWYRQDPGQGLRLIYYSQIVNDFQKGDIAEGYSVSREKKESFPLTVTSAQKNPTAFYLCASTAPPPLNIQYFGAGTRLSVL.

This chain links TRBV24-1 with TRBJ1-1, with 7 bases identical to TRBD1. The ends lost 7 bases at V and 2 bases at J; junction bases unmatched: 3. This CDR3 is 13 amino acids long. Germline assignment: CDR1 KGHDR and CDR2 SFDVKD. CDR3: CATRGTENTEAFF. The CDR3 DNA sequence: TGTGCCACCAGAGGGACAGAAAACACTGAAGCTTTCTTT.

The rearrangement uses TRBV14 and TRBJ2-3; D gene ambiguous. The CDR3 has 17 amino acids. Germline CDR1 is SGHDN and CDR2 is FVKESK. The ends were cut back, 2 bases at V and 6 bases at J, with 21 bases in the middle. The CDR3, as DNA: TGTGCCAGCAGCCAATTGATCTACTTCTCCTCTGTCGATACGCAGTATTTT. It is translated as CASSQLIYFSSVDTQYF.

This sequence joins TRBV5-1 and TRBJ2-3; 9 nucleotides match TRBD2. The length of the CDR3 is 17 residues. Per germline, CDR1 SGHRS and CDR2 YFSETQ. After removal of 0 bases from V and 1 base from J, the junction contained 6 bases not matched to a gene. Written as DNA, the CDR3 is TGCGCCAGCAGCTTGGAGGCGGGGGGGCAGGGCACAGATACGCAGTATTTT. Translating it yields CASSLEAGGQGTDTQYF.

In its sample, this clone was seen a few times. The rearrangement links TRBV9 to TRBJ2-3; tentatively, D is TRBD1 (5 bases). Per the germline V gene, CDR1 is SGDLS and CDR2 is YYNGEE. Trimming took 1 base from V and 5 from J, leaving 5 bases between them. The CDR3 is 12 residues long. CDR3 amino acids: CASSVQGDTQYF. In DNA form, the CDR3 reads TGTGCCAGCAGCGTACAGGGAGATACGCAGTATTTT.

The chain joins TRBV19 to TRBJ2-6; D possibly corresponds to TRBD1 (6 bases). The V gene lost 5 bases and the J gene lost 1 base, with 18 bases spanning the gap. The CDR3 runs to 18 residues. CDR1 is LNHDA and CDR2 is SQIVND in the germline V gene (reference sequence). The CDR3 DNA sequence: TGTGCCAGTAGTCCCACAGGGTTTTCCCATTCTGGGGCCAACGTCCTGACTTTC. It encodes CASSPTGFSHSGANVLTF.

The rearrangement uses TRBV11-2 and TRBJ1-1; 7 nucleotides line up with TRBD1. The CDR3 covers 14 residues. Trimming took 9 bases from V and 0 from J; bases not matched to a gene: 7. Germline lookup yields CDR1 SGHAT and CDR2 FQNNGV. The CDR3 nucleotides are TGTGCCAGTCGTTACGGGACAGTGAACACTGAAGCTTTCTTT. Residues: CASRYGTVNTEAFF.

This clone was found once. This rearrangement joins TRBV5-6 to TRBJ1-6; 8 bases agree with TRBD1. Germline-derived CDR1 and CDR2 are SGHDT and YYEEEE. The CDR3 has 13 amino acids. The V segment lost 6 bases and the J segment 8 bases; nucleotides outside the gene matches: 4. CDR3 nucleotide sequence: TGTGCCAGCACCAGGGGGCGGTATTCACCCCTCCACTTT. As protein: CASTRGRYSPLHF.

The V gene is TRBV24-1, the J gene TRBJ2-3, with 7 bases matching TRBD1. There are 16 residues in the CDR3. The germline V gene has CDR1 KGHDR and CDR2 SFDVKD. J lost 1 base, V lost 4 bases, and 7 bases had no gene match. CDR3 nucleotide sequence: TGTGCCACCAGTGAAGACAGGGTTTCTGGCACAGATACGCAGTATTTT. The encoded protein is CATSEDRVSGTDTQYF.

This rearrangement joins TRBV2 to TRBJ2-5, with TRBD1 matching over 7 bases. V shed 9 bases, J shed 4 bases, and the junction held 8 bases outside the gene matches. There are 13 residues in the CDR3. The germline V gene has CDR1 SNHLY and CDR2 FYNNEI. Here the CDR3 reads CASTRDRGETQYF. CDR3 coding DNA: TGTGCCAGTACACGGGACAGAGGAGAGACCCAGTACTTC.

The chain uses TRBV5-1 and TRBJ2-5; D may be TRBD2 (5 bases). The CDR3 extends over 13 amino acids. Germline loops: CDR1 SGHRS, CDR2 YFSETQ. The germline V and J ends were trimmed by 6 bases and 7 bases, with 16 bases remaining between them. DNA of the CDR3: TGCGCCAGCATGAGGGAACCTCTGGGGACCCAGTACTTC. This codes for CASMREPLGTQYF.